The 2 T cell receptor beta chains given below trace back to one sample, sequenced in a study of cytomegalovirus exposure and HLA in healthy donors. Amplification used 60 Vbeta primers and 13 Jbeta primers. Profiled with immunoSEQ multiplex PCR; TCRdb holds only in-frame clones, not every one. The data hold 100,000 to 150,000 clones, with 79% observed a single time. The sample was PBMCs. These receptor sequences come from a man younger than 35 in good health and CMV-seronegative.

The CDR3 region has the DNA TGTGCCAGCAGTAGGAGACTAGCGGATTACGAGCAGTACTTC. As protein: CASSRRLADYEQYF. The rearrangement links TRBV28 to TRBJ2-7; 9 bases match TRBD2. Germline assignment: CDR1 MDHEN and CDR2 SYDVKM. CDR3 length: 14 amino acids. Trimming cost V 5 bases and J 4 bases; bases outside gene matches: 6. The whole variable domain, remainder taken from reference TRBV28 and TRBJ2-7, is DVKVTQSSRYLVKRTGEKVFLECVQDMDHENMFWYRQDPGLGLRLIYFSYDVKMKEKGDIPEGYSVSREKKERFSLILESASTNQTSMYLCASSRRLADYEQYFGPGTRLTVT.

The chain has TRBV11-2 and TRBJ2-1; D gene unclear. The CDR3 totals 13 residues. The germline V and J ends were trimmed by 1 base and 5 bases, with 6 bases remaining between them. The germline CDR1 and CDR2 sequences are SGHAT and FQNNGV. Here the CDR3 reads CASSLGTDNEQFF. In DNA form, the CDR3 reads TGTGCCAGCAGCTTAGGCACTGACAATGAGCAGTTCTTC.